The 5 T cell receptor beta chains listed next were all sequenced from one sample in a study of cytomegalovirus exposure and HLA in healthy donors. Data came from immunoSEQ multiplex PCR; TCRdb stores just in-frame clones and leaves some out. The data contain approximately 200,000 clones, roughly 84% of them seen just once; the ten biggest clones take up 13%. The sequenced sample was PBMCs. These receptors were collected from a woman younger than 45 in good health and CMV-seropositive.

This chain connects TRBV28 to TRBJ1-4, with D hard to call. Per germline, CDR1 MDHEN and CDR2 SYDVKM. CDR3 size: 11 residues. Trimming left V 3 bases short and J 7 bases short, with 3 bases between. CDR3 in amino acids: CASSFREKLFF. For the CDR3, the DNA is TGTGCCAGCAGTTTCCGTGAAAAACTGTTTTTT.

The chain joins TRBV5-1 to TRBJ1-2; no clear D. This CDR3 spans 12 amino acids. CDR1 is SGHRS and CDR2 is YFSETQ in the germline V gene. With 4 bases removed from V and 5 bases from J, the gap between germline ends came to 9 bases. CDR3 protein: CASSPSGYGYTF. CDR3 in DNA: TGCGCCAGCAGCCCCTCAGGATATGGCTACACCTTC.

The chain joins TRBV7-9 to TRBJ1-2, with D possibly being TRBD1 (5 bases). This CDR3 is built from 15 residues. The V gene's germline CDR1 is SEHNR and CDR2 FQNEAQ (reference sequence). The V and J ends lost 3 bases and 2 bases respectively, with 13 bases between them. The DNA for the CDR3 is TGTGCCAGCAGCTTGGACACGTGGGGAAACTATGGCTACACCTTC. Translation: CASSLDTWGNYGYTF.

The CDR3 DNA follows: TGCAGCGTTGCCCGAGGCAGGGGAGATACGCAGTATTTT. This gives the protein CSVARGRGDTQYF. The J gene is TRBJ2-3, the V gene TRBV29-1; tentatively, D is TRBD1 (6 bases). The germline V gene has CDR1 SQVTM and CDR2 ANQGSEA. The length of the CDR3 is 13 residues. Trimming shortened V by 4 bases and J by 5 bases, and 13 bases separated the two germline ends.

The chain links TRBV4-2 to TRBJ2-1; the D gene is possibly TRBD1 (5 bases). Germline loops: CDR1 LGHNA, CDR2 YNFKEQ. The V gene lost 3 bases and the J gene lost 4 bases, with 10 bases spanning the gap. The CDR3 runs 14 residues. CDR3 amino acids: CASSQETEYNEQFF. The CDR3 DNA reads as TGTGCCAGCAGCCAGGAGACAGAGTACAATGAGCAGTTCTTC.